The rows below give T cell receptor beta chains drawn from one sample of a study of somatic mutations in cytotoxic T cells in rheumatoid arthritis. Clones were read by immunoSEQ multiplex PCR, and TCRdb kept only the in-frame ones, dropping some. The sample holds several thousand clones, roughly 80% seen once. Input material: CD8+ T cells sorted from blood. The receptors were gathered from an adult with rheumatoid arthritis. Both conserved end residues are part of each CDR3. D genes are given only for firm matches. Clone size is stated in some rows and not others, as once, few, many or a class when expanded.

CDR3nt: TGTGCCAGCAGCTTAGACTCCTATAATTCACCCCTCCACTTT; CDR3aa: CASSLDSYNSPLHF; abundance: -; len: 14; j_gene: TRBJ1-6; d_gene: -; v_gene: TRBV7-9
CDR3nt: TGTGCCAGCAGCCCCCCTCGAGACACCGGGGAGCTGTTTTTT; CDR3aa: CASSPPRDTGELFF; abundance: -; len: 14; j_gene: TRBJ2-2; d_gene: -; v_gene: TRBV4-2
CDR3nt: TGTGCCAGCAGTGGGACCGGACCGGCCGGGACCGGGGAGCTGTTTTTT; CDR3aa: CASSGTGPAGTGELFF; abundance: -; len: 16; j_gene: TRBJ2-2; d_gene: -; v_gene: TRBV27
CDR3nt: TGTGCCAGCAGCTACGGACTAGCGGGGACCGAGCAGTACTTC; CDR3aa: CASSYGLAGTEQYF; abundance: -; len: 14; j_gene: TRBJ2-7; d_gene: TRBD2; v_gene: TRBV7-2
CDR3nt: TGTGCCAGCAGCTCACCGACTGGCGGGAGGCGAAATGAGCAGTTCTTC; CDR3aa: CASSSPTGGRRNEQFF; abundance: -; len: 16; j_gene: TRBJ2-1; d_gene: TRBD2; v_gene: TRBV7-9
CDR3nt: TGCGCCAGCAGTGATGGAGAGGGACAGGGGCCCTACGAGCAGTACTTC; CDR3aa: CASSDGEGQGPYEQYF; abundance: -; len: 16; j_gene: TRBJ2-7; d_gene: TRBD1; v_gene: TRBV10-1
CDR3nt: TGTGCCAGCAGCCAAACAATGAACACTGAAGCTTTCTTT; CDR3aa: CASSQTMNTEAFF; abundance: -; len: 13; j_gene: TRBJ1-1; d_gene: -; v_gene: TRBV7-9
CDR3nt: TGCGCCAGCAGCTTATTACCTTACGGGAATCAGCCCCAGCATTTT; CDR3aa: CASSLLPYGNQPQHF; abundance: -; len: 15; j_gene: TRBJ1-5; d_gene: -; v_gene: TRBV5-1
CDR3nt: TGTGCCAGTGGAAGCCCCTACGAGCAGTACTTC; CDR3aa: CASGSPYEQYF; abundance: -; len: 11; j_gene: TRBJ2-7; d_gene: -; v_gene: TRBV27
CDR3nt: TGTGCCAGCAGCTTATGGAATAGGCACACTGAAGCTTTCTTT; CDR3aa: CASSLWNRHTEAFF; abundance: -; len: 14; j_gene: TRBJ1-1; d_gene: -; v_gene: TRBV11-2
CDR3nt: TGTGCCCTTCGCAGGGGGCGCTCCCACGAGCAGTACTTC; CDR3aa: CALRRGRSHEQYF; abundance: -; len: 13; j_gene: TRBJ2-7; d_gene: TRBD1; v_gene: TRBV30
CDR3nt: TGCGCCAGCAGCCAAGATAAAGGGTACGATACGCAGTATTTT; CDR3aa: CASSQDKGYDTQYF; abundance: -; len: 14; j_gene: TRBJ2-3; d_gene: -; v_gene: TRBV4-3
CDR3nt: TGTGCCAGCAGCTTAGGGGCGGGAGGACACAATGAGCAGTTCTTC; CDR3aa: CASSLGAGGHNEQFF; abundance: -; len: 15; j_gene: TRBJ2-1; d_gene: TRBD2; v_gene: TRBV7-3
CDR3nt: TGTGCCAGCAGTTTAATCGGTACAGGGTCAATACCCCAGCATTTT; CDR3aa: CASSLIGTGSIPQHF; abundance: -; len: 15; j_gene: TRBJ1-5; d_gene: -; v_gene: TRBV27
CDR3nt: TGTGCCAGCCCGACAGTCACCGGGGAGCTGTTTTTT; CDR3aa: CASPTVTGELFF; abundance: once; len: 12; j_gene: TRBJ2-2; d_gene: -; v_gene: TRBV18
CDR3nt: TGCAGCTCCGTGGACGGGCCTTCCTACGAGCAGTACTTC; CDR3aa: CSSVDGPSYEQYF; abundance: once; len: 13; j_gene: TRBJ2-7; d_gene: -; v_gene: TRBV29-1
CDR3nt: TGTGCCAGCAGCCTAGGGACCCTAGAAACTGAAGCTTTCTTT; CDR3aa: CASSLGTLETEAFF; abundance: -; len: 14; j_gene: TRBJ1-1; d_gene: -; v_gene: TRBV27
CDR3nt: TGTGCCAGCAGTAAGAGGACAGGGGGGGAGTACACTGAAGCTTTCTTT; CDR3aa: CASSKRTGGEYTEAFF; abundance: once; len: 16; j_gene: TRBJ1-1; d_gene: TRBD1; v_gene: TRBV28
CDR3nt: TGTGCCAGCAGCTTTTTTACCGGGAGGGCCTCCTACAATGAGCAGTTCTTC; CDR3aa: CASSFFTGRASYNEQFF; abundance: -; len: 17; j_gene: TRBJ2-1; d_gene: TRBD2; v_gene: TRBV7-8
CDR3nt: TGTGCCAGCAGCTTAGGGCAGAATGAGCAGTTCTTC; CDR3aa: CASSLGQNEQFF; abundance: -; len: 12; j_gene: TRBJ2-1; d_gene: -; v_gene: TRBV7-6
CDR3nt: TGCGCCAGCAGCCAATTACACGGCACTCCACAGCCCCAGCATTTT; CDR3aa: CASSQLHGTPQPQHF; abundance: once; len: 15; j_gene: TRBJ1-5; d_gene: -; v_gene: TRBV4-3
CDR3nt: TGTGCCAGCAGCTTGGGTGTCCGGGACAGGGATACAGATACGCAGTATTTT; CDR3aa: CASSLGVRDRDTDTQYF; abundance: -; len: 17; j_gene: TRBJ2-3; d_gene: TRBD1; v_gene: TRBV5-6
CDR3nt: TGCGCCAGCAGCCAAGATCCCGGCGGGTTGAGCACAGATACGCAGTATTTT; CDR3aa: CASSQDPGGLSTDTQYF; abundance: -; len: 17; j_gene: TRBJ2-3; d_gene: -; v_gene: TRBV4-1
CDR3nt: TGCGCCAGCAGCGCGGGGACGGAACACAATGAGCAGTTCTTC; CDR3aa: CASSAGTEHNEQFF; abundance: -; len: 14; j_gene: TRBJ2-1; d_gene: -; v_gene: TRBV5-1
CDR3nt: TGTGCCAGCAGCCCCGACAGGGGGCGCAGGTGGGATACGCAGTATTTT; CDR3aa: CASSPDRGRRWDTQYF; abundance: -; len: 16; j_gene: TRBJ2-3; d_gene: TRBD1; v_gene: TRBV11-3
CDR3nt: TGTGCCAGCAGTCCCGGGGGGGACATGAACACTGAAGCTTTCTTT; CDR3aa: CASSPGGDMNTEAFF; abundance: -; len: 15; j_gene: TRBJ1-1; d_gene: -; v_gene: TRBV6-4
CDR3nt: TGTGCCAGCAGTTTAAATGAGCCCTATAACACTGAAGCTTTCTTT; CDR3aa: CASSLNEPYNTEAFF; abundance: -; len: 15; j_gene: TRBJ1-1; d_gene: -; v_gene: TRBV27